Below, 25 T cell receptor beta chains from the same sample are listed, as sequenced in a study of T cell responses to AZD1222 COVID-19 vaccine. Sequencing was performed with immunoSEQ multiplex PCR; in TCRdb, only in-frame clones are kept and a portion is missing. The sample consists of 110,000 to 150,000 clones, roughly 92% of them appearing once. The starting material was peripheral blood, obtained on day 0 of AZD1222 vaccination. The receptors stem from an adult in good health.

This clone was picked up a small number of times. This sequence joins TRBV10-2 and TRBJ1-1, with D unresolved. V lost 2 bases, J lost 8 bases, and 12 bases lay in between. Germline V gene lookup returns CDR1 WSHSY and CDR2 SAAADI. The CDR3 has 13 amino acids. The CDR3 DNA is TGCGCCAGCAGTGAGGGTTCACTGTTAGAAGCTTTCTTT. Protein product: CASSEGSLLEAFF.

The J gene is TRBJ1-1, the V gene TRBV27, with TRBD1 matching over 7 bases. The CDR3 loop spans 16 amino acids. Losses at the gene ends were 1 base for V and 5 bases for J; bases not matched to a gene: 10. Germline V gives CDR1 MNHEY, CDR2 SMNVEV (reference sequence). The CDR3 sequence: CASSLFPDRAGTEAFF. DNA of the CDR3: TGTGCCAGCAGTTTATTCCCAGACAGGGCGGGAACTGAAGCTTTCTTT.

CDR3 loop: CASSELRGVQDTQYF. CDR3 DNA: TGTGCCAGCAGTGAACTGAGGGGGGTGCAAGATACGCAGTATTTT. The chain links TRBV25-1 to TRBJ2-3; the D call may be TRBD1 or TRBD2 (6 bases each). Germline V CDR1 and CDR2: MGHDK, SYGVNS. V lost 2 bases, J lost 5 bases, and 14 bases lay in between. CDR3 size: 15 residues.

The J gene is TRBJ1-4, the V gene TRBV30; D is uncertain. V lost 3 bases and J lost 3, with 8 bases in between. CDR3 length: 13 residues. The germline V gene encodes CDR1 GTSNPN and CDR2 SVGIG (reference sequence). CDR3 coding DNA: TGTGCCTGGAGCCCTTCTCCTAATGAAAAACTGTTTTTT. Protein sequence: CAWSPSPNEKLFF.

V and J are TRBV21-1 and TRBJ2-3; the table's D gene call, TRBD1, was not cross checked with the DNA. TRBV21-1 is shown as a pseudogene. The CDR3 is 15 amino acids. CDR3 bases: TGTGCCAGCAGCAAGGTCCGGGACACCACAGATACGCAGTATTTT. Translating it yields CASSKVRDTTDTQYF.

This clone was counted a single time. Here the CDR3 DNA reads TGTGCCTGGATAGAGGGTACTGAAGCTTTCTTT. Translating gives CAWIEGTEAFF. The genes are TRBV30 and TRBJ1-1; no reliable D call. Trimming stripped 4 bases from V and 5 bases from J, with 8 bases between. This CDR3 comprises 11 residues. Germline V lookup: CDR1 GTSNPN, CDR2 SVGIG (reference sequence).

This clone came up a few times. J is TRBJ2-5 and V is TRBV5-6; 8 nucleotides line up with TRBD1. CDR3 size: 15 residues. Germline-derived CDR1 and CDR2 are SGHDT and YYEEEE. V lost 3 bases, J lost 5 bases, and 9 bases stayed unmatched. CDR3: CASSSSTDRVETQYF. The CDR3 DNA sequence: TGTGCCAGCAGCTCATCGACGGACAGGGTTGAGACCCAGTACTTC. The whole variable domain, filled in from reference TRBV5-6 and TRBJ2-5, reads DAGVTQSPTHLIKTRGQQVTLRCSPKSGHDTVSWYQQALGQGPQFIFQYYEEEERQRGNFPDRFSGHQFPNYSSELNVNALLLGDSALYLCASSSSTDRVETQYFGPGTRLLVL.

The rearrangement uses TRBV24-1 and TRBJ2-2, with D tentatively TRBD1 (6 bases). This CDR3 region has 14 residues. Germline V gene data show CDR1 as KGHDR and CDR2 as SFDVKD. Trimming pared 3 bases from V and 6 bases from J, leaving 10 bases between. The CDR3 DNA follows: TGTGCCACCAGTGATACACAGGGCCCCGGGGAGCTGTTTTTT. Amino acid sequence: CATSDTQGPGELFF.

CDR3 protein: CASSLAGTGDTEAFF. The CDR3 DNA follows: TGTGCCAGCAGCTTGGCCGGGACAGGGGACACTGAAGCTTTCTTT. This chain links TRBV5-4 with TRBJ1-1; 10 nucleotides line up with TRBD1. The trim removed 0 bases at V and 3 bases at J, leaving 2 bases unmatched. Looked up from germline, CDR1 is SGHNT and CDR2 is YYREEE (reference sequence). The CDR3 totals 15 residues.

The rearrangement uses TRBV28 and TRBJ1-5; D may be TRBD1 (5 bases). Trimming shortened V by 3 bases and J by 2 bases, and 11 bases separated the two germline ends. The CDR3 is 15 amino acids. CDR1 is MDHEN, CDR2 SYDVKM, per germline. The CDR3 reads CASSLGDSGNQPQHF. The CDR3, as DNA: TGTGCCAGCAGTTTGGGAGACAGCGGCAATCAGCCCCAGCATTTT.

The chain carries TRBV7-3 and TRBJ2-3, with TRBD2 matching 10 bases. The CDR3 length is 15 residues. Trimming took 2 bases from V and 1 from J; bases not matched to a gene: 0. Germline V gives CDR1 SGHTA, CDR2 FQGTGA. CDR3 coding DNA: TGTGCCAGCAGCTTAGGGACTAGCGGCACAGATACGCAGTATTTT. This codes for CASSLGTSGTDTQYF.

This clone has only one observation. The rearrangement links TRBV11-2 to TRBJ1-2, with a tentative D call TRBD1 (5 bases). CDR3 length: 15 residues. The ends were cut back, 1 base at V and 6 bases at J, with 15 bases in the middle. Germline CDR1 is SGHAT and CDR2 is FQNNGV. CDR3 region: CASSLVVAGSNGYTF. CDR3 sequence (DNA): TGTGCCAGCAGCTTAGTGGTGGCAGGGTCAAATGGCTACACCTTC. The full variable domain, its missing parts supplied by reference TRBV11-2 and TRBJ1-2, is EAGVAQSPRYKIIEKRQSVAFWCNPISGHATLYWYQQILGQGPKLLIQFQNNGVVDDSQLPKDRFSAERLKGVDSTLKIQPAKLEDSAVYLCASSLVVAGSNGYTFGSGTRLTVV.

The rearrangement uses TRBV15 and TRBJ1-3, with D maybe TRBD1 (6 bases). This CDR3 contains 16 residues. CDR1 is LNHNV and CDR2 is YYDKDF in the germline V gene (reference sequence). V was shortened by 3 bases and J by 4 bases, with 16 bases between the two germline ends. CDR3: CATSRLLAGAGNTIYF. The CDR3 DNA sequence: TGTGCCACCAGCAGGCTACTGGCAGGGGCGGGAAACACCATATATTTT.

The chain couples TRBV29-1 to TRBJ2-3; 7 bases align to TRBD2. The germline V gene has CDR1 SQVTM and CDR2 ANQGSEA. CDR3 size: 13 residues. Germline trimming cut 6 bases from V and 4 bases from J; bases unmatched to any gene: 7. The CDR3 region has the DNA TGCAGCGTCGCCGGGACTACGGCAGATACGCAGTATTTT. It translates to CSVAGTTADTQYF.

This clone was found once. The chain links TRBV30 to TRBJ1-2, with 10 nucleotides matching TRBD1. CDR1 and CDR2 from the germline V gene are GTSNPN and SVGIG (reference sequence). V lost 0 bases and J lost 3; bases outside the gene matches: 1. The CDR3 sequence is 14 residues long. DNA for the CDR3: TGTGCCTGGAGTGTTGGGACAGGGGACTATGGCTACACCTTC. Its translation is CAWSVGTGDYGYTF.

The chain joins TRBV11-2 to TRBJ1-2; weak D call: TRBD1 (5 bases). Trimming left V 2 bases short and J 4 bases short, with 26 bases between. The CDR3 is 19 residues long. In germline, CDR1 is SGHAT, CDR2 FQNNGV. This CDR3 reads CASSLRSVGLYGAGYGYTF. The CDR3 bases are TGTGCCAGCAGCTTACGCTCCGTGGGATTGTATGGGGCAGGCTATGGCTACACCTTC.

The rearrangement joins TRBV19 to TRBJ1-2; no reliable D call. In germline, CDR1 is LNHDA, CDR2 SQIVND (reference sequence). V was shortened by 0 bases and J by 6 bases, with 8 bases between the two germline ends. There are 13 residues in the CDR3. The CDR3 loop is CASSIDQGDGYTF. CDR3 nucleotide sequence: TGTGCCAGTAGTATAGATCAAGGTGATGGCTACACCTTC.

The rearrangement joins TRBV14 to TRBJ2-2, with D unclear. Trimming removed 1 base at V and 3 bases at J, with 6 bases between. CDR1 is SGHDN and CDR2 is FVKESK in the germline V gene. The CDR3 totals 14 residues. This chain's CDR3 is CASSQGTYTGELFF. The CDR3 DNA sequence: TGTGCCAGCAGCCAAGGCACTTACACCGGGGAGCTGTTTTTT. The variable domain in full, completed from reference TRBV14 and TRBJ2-2, reads EAGVTQFPSHSVIEKGQTVTLRCDPISGHDNLYWYRRVMGKEIKFLLHFVKESKQDESGMPNNRFLAERTGGTYSTLKVQPAELEDSGVYFCASSQGTYTGELFFGEGSRLTVL.

This chain uses TRBV29-1 with TRBJ2-3; D assignment may be TRBD1 or TRBD2 (6 bases each). V was pared by 5 bases and J by 4 bases, with 19 bases between. The CDR3 has 15 residues. Germline V gene data show CDR1 as SQVTM and CDR2 as ANQGSEA. The CDR3 reads CSVYMGGPAPDTQYF. The CDR3 DNA sequence: TGCAGCGTTTACATGGGGGGCCCTGCCCCAGATACGCAGTATTTT.

This chain connects TRBV5-6 to TRBJ1-2; D remains ambiguous. V dropped 1 base and J dropped 1 base, with 8 bases sitting between them. Germline loops: CDR1 SGHDT, CDR2 YYEEEE. The CDR3 runs 14 residues. The CDR3 here is CASSLSMFNYGYTF. CDR3 nucleotide sequence: TGTGCCAGCAGCTTGTCCATGTTTAACTATGGCTACACCTTC. The entire variable domain, with the rest obtained from reference TRBV5-6 and TRBJ1-2, is as follows: DAGVTQSPTHLIKTRGQQVTLRCSPKSGHDTVSWYQQALGQGPQFIFQYYEEEERQRGNFPDRFSGHQFPNYSSELNVNALLLGDSALYLCASSLSMFNYGYTFGSGTRLTVV.

The chain couples TRBV5-1 to TRBJ2-2, with unresolved D. The V end lost 2 bases, the J end lost 5 bases, and 13 bases lay between the germline ends. Germline V CDR1 and CDR2: SGHRS, YFSETQ. The CDR3 loop spans 15 amino acids. In DNA, the CDR3 is TGCGCCAGCAGCTTTGAAGGATCCCCGACCGGGGAGCTGTTTTTT. Its protein is CASSFEGSPTGELFF.

This sequence joins TRBV14 and TRBJ2-7; D perhaps matches TRBD2 (5 bases). The CDR3 covers 12 residues. Germline lookup yields CDR1 SGHDN and CDR2 FVKESK. Trimming left V 4 bases short and J 3 bases short, with 7 bases between. As DNA, the CDR3 is TGTGCCAGCAGCCCGGCGGGCTACGAGCAGTACTTC. Its translation is CASSPAGYEQYF.

This chain links TRBV12-3 or TRBV12-4 with TRBJ2-7; a weak D match, TRBD1 (6 bases). The CDR3 runs to 13 residues. V lost 3 bases and J lost 4, with 10 bases in between. The CDR3 DNA is TGTGCCAGCAGTTTTGGGACAAAATACGAGCAGTACTTC. Translated: CASSFGTKYEQYF.

The chain recombines TRBV2 with TRBJ1-2, with D tentatively TRBD1 (5 bases). The CDR3 covers 14 residues. CDR1 and CDR2 (germline): SNHLY, FYNNEI. V lost 8 bases and J lost 5, with 18 bases in between. The CDR3 region is CASGGVGRVYGYTF. The CDR3 DNA follows: TGTGCCAGCGGGGGAGTGGGAAGGGTATATGGCTACACCTTC.

The rearrangement uses TRBV25-1 and TRBJ2-5; 7 bases fit TRBD1. Germline V gene data show CDR1 as MGHDK and CDR2 as SYGVNS. Trimming cost V 3 bases and J 5 bases; bases outside gene matches: 6. This CDR3 spans 14 amino acids. The CDR3 nucleotides are TGTGCCAGCAGTGATCAGGGGGTCAGGGAGACCCAGTACTTC. Its translation: CASSDQGVRETQYF. Combining the CDR3 with reference TRBV25-1 and TRBJ2-5 gives the whole variable domain EADIYQTPRYLVIGTGKKITLECSQTMGHDKMYWYQQDPGMELHLIHYSYGVNSTEKGDLSSESTVSRIRTEHFPLTLESARPSHTSQYLCASSDQGVRETQYFGPGTRLLVL.